These 28 T cell receptor beta chains were all obtained from the same sample, sequenced in a study of cytomegalovirus exposure and HLA in healthy donors. The PCR had 60 Vbeta and 13 Jbeta primers. The protocol was immunoSEQ multiplex PCR, while the TCRdb copy is restricted to in-frame clones and leaves out a portion. The data show 140,000 to 150,000 clones, about 72% seen once. Sequencing was done on a sample of PBMCs. The receptors shown here come from a man aged 35-49 years in good health and CMV-seronegative.

V and J are TRBV11-2 and TRBJ2-1, with 9 bases fitting TRBD2. J was trimmed by 9 bases and V by 1 base; bases with no gene match: 4. The V gene's germline CDR1 is SGHAT and CDR2 FQNNGV. CDR3 size: 14 residues. The CDR3 reads CASSLGGAGGEQFF. CDR3 DNA: TGTGCCAGCAGCTTAGGGGGAGCGGGGGGTGAGCAGTTCTTC.

This clone was detected only once. This chain uses TRBV19 with TRBJ2-7; D is unclear. Germline V CDR1 and CDR2: LNHDA, SQIVND (reference sequence). Trimming pared 1 base from V and 2 bases from J, leaving 12 bases between. The CDR3 is made up of 15 amino acids. The CDR3 loop reads CASSIGGGGTYEQYF. CDR3 in DNA: TGTGCCAGTAGTATAGGAGGTGGCGGTACCTACGAGCAGTACTTC.

This clone was detected only a few times. This rearrangement joins TRBV27 to TRBJ1-2; 7 bases are shared with TRBD1. J gave up 5 bases and V 4 bases, and 4 bases lay outside the gene matches. Germline loops: CDR1 MNHEY, CDR2 SMNVEV (reference sequence). The CDR3 spans 13 residues. CDR3 loop: CASSYRGGYGYTF. For the CDR3, the DNA is TGTGCCAGCAGTTACAGGGGTGGGTATGGCTACACCTTC.

DNA of the CDR3: TGTGCCAGCAGCTTAGTGGGGGGGGACACCGGGGAGCTGTTTTTT. Translated, it gives CASSLVGGDTGELFF. V is TRBV7-2 and J is TRBJ2-2, with 7 bases aligning to TRBD2. Germline V gives CDR1 SGHTA, CDR2 FQGNSA. This CDR3 region has 15 residues. The J segment lost 3 bases and the V segment lost 1 base, leaving 2 bases of the junction unmatched.

Only a few counts were recorded for this clone. The V and J genes are TRBV4-3 and TRBJ2-7, with a tentative D call TRBD2 (5 bases). Germline V lookup: CDR1 LGHNA, CDR2 YSLEER. The V and J ends lost 1 base and 0 bases respectively, with 10 bases between them. The CDR3 contains 15 residues. CDR3 loop: CASSQGPGSSYEQYF. The CDR3 DNA reads TGCGCCAGCAGCCAAGGGCCGGGGAGCTCCTACGAGCAGTACTTC.

The rearrangement links TRBV18 to TRBJ2-1; TRBD1 agrees at 7 bases. The junction had 5 bases not matched to a gene; V was cut back by 4 bases and J by 8 bases. The CDR3 totals 13 residues. In germline, CDR1 is KGHSH, CDR2 LQKENI. CDR3 in DNA: TGTGCCAGCTCACTACGCCAGGGGGATGAGCAGTTCTTC. Translation: CASSLRQGDEQFF.

The chain uses TRBV27 and TRBJ2-3; D gene ambiguous. V dropped 3 bases and J dropped 0 bases, with 4 bases sitting between them. From germline, CDR1 is MNHEY and CDR2 SMNVEV (reference sequence). The CDR3 has 13 residues. The DNA of the CDR3 is TGTGCCAGCAGTTTGTCTAGCACAGATACGCAGTATTTT. Translated: CASSLSSTDTQYF.

CDR3 sequence (DNA): TGTGCCAGCAGCCCACCGAGGACAGGGGGCACCGGGGAGCTGTTTTTT. Translating gives CASSPPRTGGTGELFF. The chain couples TRBV7-8 to TRBJ2-2; 10 positions agree with TRBD1. Germline values: CDR1 SGHVS, CDR2 FQNEAQ. J gave up 4 bases and V 5 bases, and 7 bases lay outside the gene matches. This CDR3 contains 16 residues.

The V call is TRBV19, the J call TRBJ2-7; weak D call: TRBD1 (6 bases). The CDR3 has 14 residues. In germline, CDR1 is LNHDA, CDR2 SQIVND (reference sequence). V lost 4 bases and J lost 0, with 10 bases in between. The CDR3 here is CASSTRGRSYEQYF. Written as DNA, the CDR3 is TGTGCCAGTAGTACCAGGGGTCGCTCCTACGAGCAGTACTTC. The whole variable domain, remainder taken from reference TRBV19 and TRBJ2-7, is DGGITQSPKYLFRKEGQNVTLSCEQNLNHDAMYWYRQDPGQGLRLIYYSQIVNDFQKGDIAEGYSVSREKKESFPLTVTSAQKNPTAFYLCASSTRGRSYEQYFGPGTRLTVT.

This clone was observed once. The chain has TRBV29-1 and TRBJ2-5, with D maybe TRBD2 (7 bases). The CDR3 contains 14 residues. The V gene lost 4 bases and the J gene lost 2 bases, with 14 bases spanning the gap. Germline assignment: CDR1 SQVTM and CDR2 ANQGSEA. The CDR3 here is CSVGPQGGQETQYF. The CDR3 DNA follows: TGCAGCGTTGGGCCACAGGGAGGGCAAGAGACCCAGTACTTC.

Concerning this clone itself: The same CDR3 is also encoded by other DNA sequences in this sample. V is TRBV6-4 and J is TRBJ2-2; D gene ambiguous. CDR1 MRHNA and CDR2 SNTAGT come from the germline V gene. V lost 2 bases, J lost 4 bases, and 5 bases lay in between. The CDR3 sequence is 13 residues long. CDR3 loop: CASSDSSTGELFF. CDR3 DNA: TGTGCCAGCAGTGACAGCTCCACCGGGGAGCTGTTTTTT.

The chain recombines TRBV29-1 with TRBJ2-1, with 7 bases that match TRBD2. Looked up from germline, CDR1 is SQVTM and CDR2 is ANQGSEA. J gave up 4 bases and V 3 bases, and 3 bases lay outside the gene matches. The CDR3 consists of 13 residues. CDR3 loop: CSVDSRGYNEQFF. Here the CDR3 DNA reads TGCAGCGTTGATTCGCGGGGGTACAATGAGCAGTTCTTC.

The genes are TRBV2 and TRBJ2-3; 7 bases fit TRBD1. Germline V gives CDR1 SNHLY, CDR2 FYNNEI. The CDR3 totals 16 residues. V gave up 3 bases and J gave up 2 bases; unmatched junction bases: 8. The CDR3 nucleotides are TGTGCCAGCAGTGACTACGGGACAGACTACACAGATACGCAGTATTTT. It translates to CASSDYGTDYTDTQYF.

The rearrangement joins TRBV28 to TRBJ1-1; 8 bases match TRBD1. Per the germline V gene, CDR1 is MDHEN and CDR2 is SYDVKM. The CDR3 has 14 amino acids. V lost 6 bases to trimming and J lost 1 base; unmatched junction nucleotides: 4. The CDR3 coding sequence is TGTGCCAGCAGACCCAGGGGGCCGAACACTGAAGCTTTCTTT. Amino acid sequence: CASRPRGPNTEAFF. Looking up the rest from reference TRBV28 and TRBJ1-1 gives the full variable domain: DVKVTQSSRYLVKRTGEKVFLECVQDMDHENMFWYRQDPGLGLRLIYFSYDVKMKEKGDIPEGYSVSREKKERFSLILESASTNQTSMYLCASRPRGPNTEAFFGQGTRLTVV.

The sample holds a few counts of this clone. This chain uses TRBV18 with TRBJ2-1; tentative D call: TRBD2 (5 bases). Per germline, CDR1 KGHSH and CDR2 LQKENI. The CDR3 runs 16 residues. V was shortened by 0 bases and J by 0 bases, with 9 bases between the two germline ends. CDR3 in amino acids: CASSPPLASSYNEQFF. As DNA, the CDR3 is TGTGCCAGCTCACCACCCCTAGCAAGCTCCTACAATGAGCAGTTCTTC.

The V call is TRBV5-1, the J call TRBJ2-1, with D possibly being TRBD2 (8 bases). V shed 0 bases and J shed 5 bases, with 18 bases lying between them. Germline CDR1 is SGHRS and CDR2 is YFSETQ. This CDR3 spans 17 amino acids. The CDR3 nucleotides are TGCGCCAGCAGCTTGGGGGTTAGCGGGACAGTAAACAATGAGCAGTTCTTC. Translating gives CASSLGVSGTVNNEQFF.

The chain employs TRBV7-2 and TRBJ1-1, with D unresolved. The germline CDR1 and CDR2 sequences are SGHTA and FQGNSA. The CDR3 loop spans 16 amino acids. The germline V and J ends were trimmed by 2 bases and 2 bases, with 15 bases remaining between them. This chain's CDR3 is CASSLRLGQTNTEAFF. The CDR3 DNA reads TGTGCCAGCAGCTTAAGGTTAGGTCAGACAAACACTGAAGCTTTCTTT.

The V gene is TRBV30, the J gene TRBJ1-5, with TRBD1 identical over 9 bases. V trimming: 3 bases; J trimming: 6 bases; junction bases outside the gene matches: 3. The CDR3 has 13 amino acids. Germline CDR1 is GTSNPN and CDR2 is SVGIG (reference sequence). DNA for the CDR3: TGTGCCTGGAGAGACAGGGGGGGTCAGCCCCAGCATTTT. Translating it yields CAWRDRGGQPQHF.

This clone was detected a few times. This rearrangement joins TRBV9 to TRBJ2-1; 8 nucleotides line up with TRBD2. The CDR3 is 15 residues long. Germline V gene sequence: CDR1 SGDLS, CDR2 YYNGEE. The V gene end was trimmed by 0 bases and the J gene end by 8 bases; junction bases not matched to a gene: 7. The CDR3 coding sequence is TGTGCCAGCAGCGTAGGGAGCGGGAGTTTTGATGAGCAGTTCTTC. Its protein is CASSVGSGSFDEQFF. The full variable domain, its missing parts supplied by reference TRBV9 and TRBJ2-1, is DSGVTQTPKHLITATGQRVTLRCSPRSGDLSVYWYQQSLDQGLQFLIQYYNGEERAKGNILERFSAQQFPDLHSELNLSSLELGDSALYFCASSVGSGSFDEQFFGPGTRLTVL.

The rearrangement joins TRBV4-1 to TRBJ1-1; tentatively, D is TRBD1 (6 bases). The CDR3 extends over 18 amino acids. V lost 0 bases and J lost 0, with 17 bases in between. Germline V gene lookup returns CDR1 MGHRA and CDR2 YSYEKL. CDR3 DNA sequence: TGCGCCAGCAGCCAAGATCCCAGGGGAATTGGTATGAACACTGAAGCTTTCTTT. Translating it yields CASSQDPRGIGMNTEAFF.

The chain links TRBV7-2 to TRBJ2-1, with 9 bases fitting TRBD1. The CDR3 is 16 amino acids. The V segment lost 5 bases and the J segment 10 bases; nucleotides outside the gene matches: 15. Germline values: CDR1 SGHTA, CDR2 FQGNSA. The CDR3 is CASSGQGKTQAGEQFF. As DNA, the CDR3 is TGTGCCAGCAGCGGACAGGGGAAAACCCAGGCCGGCGAGCAGTTCTTC. The variable domain in full, with the rest retrieved from reference TRBV7-2 and TRBJ2-1, is GAGVSQSPSNKVTEKGKDVELRCDPISGHTALYWYRQSLGQGLEFLIYFQGNSAPDKSGLPSDRFSAERTGGSVSTLTIQRTQQEDSAVYLCASSGQGKTQAGEQFFGPGTRLTVL.

The table lists this clone with a few counts. The chain recombines TRBV18 with TRBJ1-2; 10 bases line up with TRBD1. The CDR3 contains 15 residues. Trimming took 3 bases from V and 2 from J; bases not matched to a gene: 3. Germline V gene data show CDR1 as KGHSH and CDR2 as LQKENI. The CDR3, as DNA: TGTGCCAGCTCACCGGGACAGGGGACAAACTATGGCTACACCTTC. Amino acids: CASSPGQGTNYGYTF.

The chain has TRBV28 and TRBJ1-5, with 11 bases that match TRBD1. The V gene's germline CDR1 is MDHEN and CDR2 SYDVKM. V lost 6 bases to trimming and J lost 0 bases; unmatched junction nucleotides: 16. The CDR3 length is 20 residues. The CDR3: CASRPNGDRGGPYSNQPQHF. Here the CDR3 DNA reads TGTGCCAGCAGACCAAACGGGGACAGGGGGGGGCCTTATAGCAATCAGCCCCAGCATTTT.

V is TRBV14 and J is TRBJ2-1; perhaps TRBD1 as D (5 bases). Germline CDR1 and CDR2: SGHDN and FVKESK. V lost 3 bases and J 2 bases, leaving 8 bases between the germline ends. The CDR3 has 14 amino acids. CDR3 protein: CASSHLGAYNEQFF. The CDR3 coding sequence is TGTGCCAGCAGCCACCTAGGGGCCTACAATGAGCAGTTCTTC.

The chain is built from TRBV30 and TRBJ1-2, with TRBD1 identical over 7 bases. CDR1 and CDR2 (germline): GTSNPN, SVGIG (reference sequence). This CDR3 is built from 15 residues. The V segment lost 0 bases and the J segment 4 bases; nucleotides outside the gene matches: 8. The CDR3 region has the DNA TGTGCCTGGAGTGTACCCCGACAGGGCACCTATGGCTACACCTTC. Translation: CAWSVPRQGTYGYTF.

Only a few counts were recorded for this clone. CDR3 sequence: CASSPSEGPYEQYF. CDR3 bases: TGCGCCAGCAGCCCGTCGGAGGGCCCCTACGAGCAGTACTTC. The chain employs TRBV4-3 and TRBJ2-7; tentative D call: TRBD2 (6 bases). Between the trimmed V and J ends, which lost 4 bases and 2 bases, there was a span of 12 bases. The germline gives CDR1 LGHNA, CDR2 YSLEER. CDR3 length: 14 residues.

This chain connects TRBV2 to TRBJ1-4; the D gene is possibly TRBD1 (6 bases). V dropped 4 bases and J dropped 2 bases, with 17 bases sitting between them. CDR3 length equals 17 residues. Germline CDR1 is SNHLY and CDR2 is FYNNEI. CDR3 region: CASSVTGDSWTNEKLFF. CDR3 nucleotide sequence: TGTGCCAGCAGTGTGACAGGAGATAGTTGGACTAATGAAAAACTGTTTTTT.

This clone showed up just a few times. The gene calls are TRBV29-1 and TRBJ1-1, with 7 bases matching TRBD1. The V gene's germline CDR1 is SQVTM and CDR2 ANQGSEA. The CDR3 spans 12 residues. V shed 4 bases, J shed 6 bases, and the junction held 5 bases outside the gene matches. The CDR3 sequence: CSVGQGLAEAFF. CDR3 DNA: TGCAGCGTTGGACAGGGTTTGGCTGAAGCTTTCTTT. The whole variable domain, remainder taken from reference TRBV29-1 and TRBJ1-1, is SAVISQKPSRDICQRGTSLTIQCQVDSQVTMMFWYRQQPGQSLTLIATANQGSEATYESGFVIDKFPISRPNLTFSTLTVSNMSPEDSSIYLCSVGQGLAEAFFGQGTRLTVV.